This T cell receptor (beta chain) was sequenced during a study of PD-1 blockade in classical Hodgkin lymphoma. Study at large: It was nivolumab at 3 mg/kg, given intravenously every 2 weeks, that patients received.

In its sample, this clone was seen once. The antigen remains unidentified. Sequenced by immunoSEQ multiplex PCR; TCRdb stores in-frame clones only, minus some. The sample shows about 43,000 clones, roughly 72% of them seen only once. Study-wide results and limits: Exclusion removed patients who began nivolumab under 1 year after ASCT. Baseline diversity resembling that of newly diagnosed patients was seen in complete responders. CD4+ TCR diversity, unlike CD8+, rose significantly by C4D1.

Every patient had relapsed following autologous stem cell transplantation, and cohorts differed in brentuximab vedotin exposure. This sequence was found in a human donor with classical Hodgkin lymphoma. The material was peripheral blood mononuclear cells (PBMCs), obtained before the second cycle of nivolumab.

The CDR3 bases are TGTGCCAGCAGAGGGACTAGCGGGACATACGAGCAGTACTTC. This gives the protein CASRGTSGTYEQYF. V is TRBV28 and J is TRBJ2-7; 13 nucleotides align to TRBD2. Trimming took 6 bases from V and 4 from J; bases not matched to a gene: 3. Germline V lookup: CDR1 MDHEN, CDR2 SYDVKM. The CDR3 sequence is 14 residues long.